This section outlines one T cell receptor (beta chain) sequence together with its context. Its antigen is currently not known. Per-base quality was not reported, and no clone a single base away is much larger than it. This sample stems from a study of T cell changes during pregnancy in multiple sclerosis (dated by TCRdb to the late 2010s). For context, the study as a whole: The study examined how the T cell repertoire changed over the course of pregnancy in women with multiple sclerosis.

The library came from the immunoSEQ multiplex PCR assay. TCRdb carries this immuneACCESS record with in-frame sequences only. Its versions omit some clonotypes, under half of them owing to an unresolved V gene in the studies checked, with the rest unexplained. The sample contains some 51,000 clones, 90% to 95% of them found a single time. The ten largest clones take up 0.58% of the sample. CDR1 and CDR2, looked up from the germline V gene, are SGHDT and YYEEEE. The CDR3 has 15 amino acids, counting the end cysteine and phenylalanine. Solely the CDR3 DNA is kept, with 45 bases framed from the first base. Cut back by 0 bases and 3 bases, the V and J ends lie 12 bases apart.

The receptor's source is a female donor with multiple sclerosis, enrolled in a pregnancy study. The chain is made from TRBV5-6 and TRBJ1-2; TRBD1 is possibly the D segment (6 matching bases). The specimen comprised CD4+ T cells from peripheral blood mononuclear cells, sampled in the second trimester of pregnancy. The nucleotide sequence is TGTGCCAGCAGCTTGGGAATTGCAGGGGACTATGGCTACACCTTC. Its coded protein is CASSLGIAGDYGYTF.